These 28 T cell receptor beta chains were sequenced from one sample in a study of T cells in Graves' hyperthyroidism and ophthalmopathy. TCR beta CDR3 regions were amplified from RNA transcripts. First-round RT-PCR targeting the TCR CDR3 was performed with the HTBI primer set. MiXCR, applied by TCRdb to the multiplex PCR reads, yields one record per CDR3 protein. Counted here are about 570,000 distinct CDR3 sequences, 40% to 55% occurring once; the ten biggest clones make up around 20%. The sample was peripheral blood or thyroid tissue (not recorded which). All receptors come from an adult woman with Graves' disease, either hyperthyroidism or ophthalmopathy (not recorded which).

This chain uses TRBV11-2 with TRBJ1-5, with D tentatively TRBD1 (6 bases). The CDR3 runs 16 residues. V was shortened by 5 bases and J by 2 bases, with 16 bases between the two germline ends. The germline V gene has CDR1 SGHAT and CDR2 FQNNGV. The CDR3 sequence: CASSVGTMGGNQPQHF. In DNA, the CDR3 is TGTGCCAGCAGCGTAGGGACAATGGGCGGCAATCAGCCCCAGCATTTT.

This clonotype appeared a few times. V is TRBV15 and J is TRBJ1-1; no firm D call. Germline V gives CDR1 LNHNV, CDR2 YYDKDF (reference sequence). The CDR3 runs 13 residues. V was trimmed by 3 bases and J by 1 base, leaving 6 bases between them. The CDR3 here is CATSREANTEAFF. In nucleotides, the CDR3 is TGTGCCACCAGCAGGGAAGCGAACACTGAAGCTTTCTTT.

This chain links TRBV10-1 with TRBJ2-7, with TRBD2 matching over 7 bases. There are 14 residues in the CDR3. The V segment lost 7 bases and the J segment 0 bases; nucleotides outside the gene matches: 6. Germline lookup yields CDR1 WNHNN and CDR2 SYGVQD (reference sequence). CDR3 amino acids: CASTPREDSYEQYF. In nucleotides, the CDR3 is TGCGCCAGCACTCCCCGGGAGGACTCCTACGAGCAGTACTTC.

The CDR3 region has the DNA TGTGCCATCGCGGGCACGACAGGGGGTAATTCACCCCTCCACTTT. This sequence encodes CAIAGTTGGNSPLHF. The chain is built from TRBV10-3 and TRBJ1-6, with 9 bases identical to TRBD1. Germline V gene data show CDR1 as ENHRY and CDR2 as SYGVKD. This CDR3 has 15 amino acids. J lost 6 bases, V lost 8 bases, and 8 bases had no gene match.

This clonotype was observed many times. The genes are TRBV9 and TRBJ2-2; D might be TRBD1 (7 bases). Germline CDR1 is SGDLS and CDR2 is YYNGEE. There are 14 residues in the CDR3. Trimming removed 5 bases at V and 6 bases at J, with 14 bases between. CDR3 sequence (DNA): TGTGCCAGCAGGGGTGGAGGGGGCTCCGGGGAGCTGTTTTTT. It specifies CASRGGGGSGELFF.

The rearrangement uses TRBV7-8 and TRBJ1-1; no reliable D call. Germline CDR1 SGHVS, CDR2 FQNEAQ. The ends were cut back, 5 bases at V and 8 bases at J, with 15 bases in the middle. The CDR3 has 13 residues. CDR3 bases: TGTGCCAGCAGCCCCTCGGCTGTGATGGAAGCTTTCTTT. Its protein product is CASSPSAVMEAFF.

The chain has TRBV4-3 and TRBJ2-7; 8 bases agree with TRBD2. Looked up from germline, CDR1 is LGHNA and CDR2 is YSLEER. J was trimmed by 2 bases and V by 3 bases; bases with no gene match: 6. There are 15 residues in the CDR3. CDR3: CASSQDSGGAYEQYF. The CDR3 region has the DNA TGCGCCAGCAGCCAGGACAGCGGGGGAGCCTACGAGCAGTACTTC.

The table lists this clonotype with many counts. This rearrangement joins TRBV5-1 to TRBJ2-2; tentative D call: TRBD2 (6 bases). CDR3 length equals 15 residues. Per the germline V gene, CDR1 is SGHRS and CDR2 is YFSETQ. The V gene lost 4 bases and the J gene lost 5 bases, with 15 bases spanning the gap. The CDR3 nucleotides read TGCGCCAGCAGCCGACTAGACGGGTATACCGGGGAGCTGTTTTTT. Encoded protein: CASSRLDGYTGELFF.

There are many counts of this clonotype. V is TRBV27 and J is TRBJ1-5; 8 bases match TRBD1. CDR1 is MNHEY, CDR2 SMNVEV, per germline (reference sequence). The CDR3 length is 15 residues. The trim removed 5 bases at V and 5 bases at J, leaving 8 bases unmatched. The CDR3: CASSPWAGGDQPQHF. Written as DNA, the CDR3 is TGTGCCAGCAGTCCATGGGCAGGGGGCGATCAGCCCCAGCATTTT.

This clonotype has only one observation. The gene calls are TRBV7-9 and TRBJ1-1, with D unresolved. Trimming removed 2 bases from V and 1 base from J, with 8 bases in between. The germline V gene encodes CDR1 SEHNR and CDR2 FQNEAQ (reference sequence). The CDR3 covers 14 residues. The chain's CDR3 is CASSLRAANTEAFF. The CDR3 nucleotides are TGTGCCAGCAGCTTAAGGGCGGCGAACACTGAAGCTTTCTTT.

With regard to this clonotype: A junction boundary mismatches the germline segment, possibly from a read error. This chain uses TRBV7-8 with TRBJ2-5, with D possibly matching TRBD2 (5 bases). Germline V CDR1 and CDR2: SGHVS, FQNEAQ. This CDR3 has 16 amino acids. The CDR3 DNA reads as TGTGCCTGCAGCCCAGAGACCGGGGAAACTAGGGAGACCCAGTACTTC. Amino acid sequence: CACSPETGETRETQYF.

This clonotype was observed at least ten times. The chain couples TRBV28 to TRBJ1-5; D remains ambiguous. The length of the CDR3 is 15 residues. Per germline, CDR1 MDHEN and CDR2 SYDVKM. Trimming cost V 2 bases and J 5 bases, with 13 bases left between them. This chain's CDR3 is CASSLGGRPYQPQHF. CDR3 sequence (DNA): TGTGCCAGCAGTTTAGGCGGCAGACCTTATCAGCCCCAGCATTTT.

This clonotype showed up many times. The rearrangement links TRBV6-6 to TRBJ2-7; D is unresolved. CDR1 and CDR2 (germline): MNHNY, SVGAGI (reference sequence). CDR3 size: 10 residues. V lost 6 bases to trimming and J lost 5 bases, with 5 bases between them. This chain's CDR3 is CASSGNEQYF. CDR3 nucleotides: TGTGCCAGCAGCGGAAACGAGCAGTACTTC.

This chain uses TRBV9 with TRBJ2-5, with TRBD1 matching over 7 bases. The CDR3 has 14 amino acids. V shed 3 bases and J 3 bases; nucleotides not matched to a gene: 5. Per the germline V gene, CDR1 is SGDLS and CDR2 is YYNGEE. The CDR3 sequence is CASSGPQGEETQYF. DNA of the CDR3: TGTGCCAGCAGCGGCCCCCAGGGGGAAGAGACCCAGTACTTC.

This clonotype has at least ten counts. A much larger clone differs by one base, so this may be a read error. The chain combines TRBV7-2 with TRBJ1-1; D is ambiguous. This CDR3 comprises 14 residues. Germline V gene sequence: CDR1 SGHTA, CDR2 FQGNSA. The DNA for the CDR3 is TGTGCCAGCAGCCGAGGGTTTACGAAGGCTGAAGCTTCCTTT. This codes for CASSRGFTKAEASF.

There are many counts of this clonotype. The chain is built from TRBV11-2 and TRBJ1-2; D gene uncertain. Germline CDR1 reads SGHAT; CDR2 reads FQNNGV. V was trimmed by 2 bases and J by 0 bases, leaving 10 bases between them. The length of the CDR3 is 15 residues. The CDR3 nucleotides read TGTGCCAGCAGCTTAAGGGCCGTAGCTAACTATGGCTACACCTTC. This codes for CASSLRAVANYGYTF. Looking up the rest from reference TRBV11-2 and TRBJ1-2 gives the full variable domain: EAGVAQSPRYKIIEKRQSVAFWCNPISGHATLYWYQQILGQGPKLLIQFQNNGVVDDSQLPKDRFSAERLKGVDSTLKIQPAKLEDSAVYLCASSLRAVANYGYTFGSGTRLTVV.

The chain employs TRBV7-2 and TRBJ1-1, with 10 bases aligning to TRBD1. Germline V gene data show CDR1 as SGHTA and CDR2 as FQGNSA. CDR3 size: 15 residues. J lost 5 bases, V lost 2 bases, and 5 bases had no gene match. The CDR3 loop is CASSLNGQGVTEAFF. CDR3 nucleotide sequence: TGTGCCAGCAGCTTAAATGGACAGGGGGTGACTGAAGCTTTCTTT. Supplemented by reference TRBV7-2 and TRBJ1-1, the full variable domain reads GAGVSQSPSNKVTEKGKDVELRCDPISGHTALYWYRQSLGQGLEFLIYFQGNSAPDKSGLPSDRFSAERTGGSVSTLTIQRTQQEDSAVYLCASSLNGQGVTEAFFGQGTRLTVV.

The V call is TRBV7-1, the J call TRBJ1-2; the D is unclear. TRBV7-1 is noted as an ORF with a role that remains uncertain. Trimming took 2 bases from V and 4 from J, leaving 8 bases between them. The CDR3 runs to 13 residues. CDR3 nucleotides: TGTGCCAGCAGCTCACCGAAGCTCTATGGCTACACCTTC. This translates into CASSSPKLYGYTF.

With regard to this clonotype: This may be a read error, as it is one base from a much larger clone. The chain is built from TRBV5-1 and TRBJ1-4, with D possibly TRBD1 on 6 matching bases. Trimming took 4 bases from V and 2 from J, leaving 18 bases between them. Germline V CDR1 and CDR2: SGHRS, YFSETQ. CDR3 size: 17 residues. The CDR3 DNA reads as TGCGCCAGCAGCCAAGTCATCCGGGGGCCGACTAATGAAAAACTGTTTTTT. Translating it yields CASSQVIRGPTNEKLFF.

A few counts support this clonotype. The V and J genes are TRBV10-3 and TRBJ2-3; 7 positions match TRBD2. V lost 7 bases, J lost 4 bases, and 8 bases stayed unmatched. In germline, CDR1 is ENHRY, CDR2 SYGVKD. CDR3 length: 14 amino acids. CDR3 region: CAIKRREASDTQYF. The CDR3 coding sequence is TGTGCCATCAAACGTCGGGAGGCTTCAGATACGCAGTATTTT.

This clonotype was observed once. This chain joins TRBV4-1 and TRBJ1-4; D uncertain. With 1 base removed from V and 8 bases from J, the gap between germline ends came to 11 bases. The CDR3 consists of 14 residues. CDR1 is MGHRA, CDR2 YSYEKL, per germline. In nucleotides, the CDR3 is TGCGCCAGCAGCCAAGGAGGAGGCAGGGAAAAACTGTTTTTT. The encoded protein is CASSQGGGREKLFF.

V and J are TRBV12-3 or TRBV12-4 and TRBJ1-1, with 10 bases aligning to TRBD1. With V trimmed by 5 bases and J by 1 base, 7 bases remained unmatched. The CDR3 covers 16 residues. The CDR3 DNA follows: TGTGCCAGCAGTCCCCGACAGGGGGCGCGGAACACTGAAGCTTTCTTT. Its translation is CASSPRQGARNTEAFF.

A few counts support this clonotype. No conserved phenylalanine or tryptophan ends this CDR3, so it is likely a read error. The limits of the CDR3 on the DNA are not certain, so only TCRdb's listed CDR3 is given. The chain links TRBV7-2 to TRBJ2-2; TRBD1, the table's D call, lacks a check against the DNA. The germline V gene encodes CDR1 SGHTA and CDR2 FQGNSA. The CDR3 length is 12 residues, termini included. CDR3 sequence: CASSFEPGQVPI.

The chain joins TRBV6-1 to TRBJ2-7; the D is unclear. With 7 bases removed from V and 0 bases from J, the gap between germline ends came to 4 bases. This CDR3 spans 11 amino acids. The germline V gene has CDR1 MNHNS and CDR2 SASEGT. CDR3 region: CASTSSYEQYF. The DNA for the CDR3 is TGTGCCAGCACCAGCTCCTACGAGCAGTACTTC.

This clonotype was seen ten or more times. This sequence joins TRBV6-5 and TRBJ2-5; weak D call: TRBD2 (5 bases). The CDR3 loop spans 16 amino acids. Trimming cost V 0 bases and J 0 bases, with 11 bases left between them. Per germline, CDR1 MNHEY and CDR2 SVGAGI. The CDR3 region has the DNA TGTGCCAGCAGTTACTCAACGTCCGGGAACCAAGAGACCCAGTACTTC. The encoded protein is CASSYSTSGNQETQYF.

Details on this clonotype: The junction departs from germline at one end; a sequencing error may be responsible. V is TRBV29-1 and J is TRBJ1-1; maybe TRBD1 (6 bases). The CDR3 runs to 13 residues. From germline, CDR1 is SQVTM and CDR2 ANQGSEA. The CDR3 here is CSVEVWQGTEASF. As DNA, the CDR3 is TGCAGCGTTGAAGTTTGGCAGGGGACTGAAGCTTCCTTT.

The rearrangement uses TRBV7-2 and TRBJ2-7; 10 nucleotides align to TRBD1. The ends lost 5 bases at V and 12 bases at J; junction bases unmatched: 7. The germline gives CDR1 SGHTA, CDR2 FQGNSA. CDR3 length: 12 amino acids. The CDR3 sequence is CASSLRQGARYF. The CDR3 DNA follows: TGTGCCAGCAGCCTGCGACAGGGGGCGCGGTACTTC. The whole variable domain, remainder taken from reference TRBV7-2 and TRBJ2-7, is GAGVSQSPSNKVTEKGKDVELRCDPISGHTALYWYRQSLGQGLEFLIYFQGNSAPDKSGLPSDRFSAERTGGSVSTLTIQRTQQEDSAVYLCASSLRQGARYFGPGTRLTVT.

Comments on this clonotype: One end of the junction is discordant with germline, which a read error may explain. The rearrangement joins TRBV10-3 to TRBJ1-2; 7 bases are a match to TRBD1. CDR1 is ENHRY, CDR2 SYGVKD, per germline. The CDR3 covers 13 residues. The CDR3 here is CAIKAGQAYGYTF. CDR3 sequence (DNA): TGTGCCATCAAGGCTGGACAGGCCTATGGCTACACCTTT.